This TCR beta chain was profiled in a study of T-cell reconstitution after alpha-beta-depleted transplantation in children. Germline CDR1 reads DFQATT; CDR2 reads SNEGSKA (reference sequence). CDR3 length equals 13 residues. Researchers prepared the TCRbeta library using unique molecular identifiers, the study reports. TCRdb re-analysed the PCR reads in MiXCR, keeping a single row per CDR3 protein. The sample carries some 340,000 distinct CDR3 sequences, around a tenth recorded once. Concerning this clonotype: The junction differs from germline at one of its ends, possibly a read error.

This specimen was PBMCs from the stem cell graft donor, taken from the stem cell graft. The source is a human donor who donated a stem cell graft to a child with acute lymphoblastic leukemia. The J gene is TRBJ1-5, the V gene TRBV20-1; unclear D gene. The DNA for the CDR3 is TGCAGTGCCCCACCCTATAGCAATCAGCCCCATCATTTT. It yields the protein CSAPPYSNQPHHF.